This passage covers 26 T cell receptor beta chains from one sample sequenced in a study of blood T cell repertoires in COVID-19. Method: immunoSEQ multiplex PCR; TCRdb's copy keeps in-frame clones and lacks some. The sample has approximately 150,000 clones; more than 75% are singletons. The sample consisted of peripheral blood. Receptor source: a man aged 45-60 years who had recovered from COVID-19.

The V and J genes are TRBV7-2 and TRBJ2-7; 7 bases align to TRBD1. The CDR3 is made up of 14 amino acids. V was clipped by 5 bases and J by 2 bases; unmatched bases: 6. Germline values: CDR1 SGHTA, CDR2 FQGNSA. The CDR3 nucleotides read TGTGCCAGCAGCGCCGCCGGGACAGCCTACGAGCAGTACTTC. It specifies CASSAAGTAYEQYF.

The rearrangement uses TRBV2 and TRBJ1-2, with a possible D match to TRBD1 (6 bases). CDR3 length: 12 residues. Germline values: CDR1 SNHLY, CDR2 FYNNEI. Trimming removed 6 bases at V and 7 bases at J, with 12 bases between. The CDR3 is CASRAGAGGYTF. CDR3 DNA: TGTGCCAGCAGGGCGGGGGCCGGTGGCTACACCTTC.

This rearrangement joins TRBV7-2 to TRBJ1-6, with unresolved D. The CDR3 has 13 amino acids. Trimming left V 5 bases short and J 9 bases short, with 11 bases between. The germline V gene encodes CDR1 SGHTA and CDR2 FQGNSA. CDR3 region: CASSDHPGSPLHF. The CDR3 nucleotides are TGTGCCAGCAGCGACCATCCGGGTTCACCCCTCCACTTT.

The chain uses TRBV7-2 and TRBJ1-6; possibly TRBD1 for D (6 bases). V lost 2 bases and J lost 7, with 15 bases in between. CDR1 is SGHTA and CDR2 is FQGNSA in the germline V gene. This CDR3 comprises 16 residues. CDR3 sequence reads: CASSLPGGRVNSPLHF. The CDR3, as DNA: TGTGCCAGCAGCTTACCCGGGGGGCGGGTGAATTCACCCCTCCACTTT.

The chain carries TRBV19 and TRBJ2-1; 9 positions agree with TRBD2. The CDR3 is 16 amino acids. With V trimmed by 4 bases and J by 10 bases, 14 bases remained unmatched. Germline CDR1 reads LNHDA; CDR2 reads SQIVND (reference sequence). The CDR3 DNA sequence: TGTGCCAGTAGTACCCGTCTAGCGGGGTCTGAGGGCGAGCAGTTCTTC. As protein: CASSTRLAGSEGEQFF.

This chain links TRBV14 with TRBJ1-1; D may be TRBD1 (6 bases). CDR3 length equals 16 residues. V was clipped by 2 bases and J by 1 base, with 14 bases between them. Germline assignment: CDR1 SGHDN and CDR2 FVKESK. DNA of the CDR3: TGTGCCAGCAGCCAATTGGGTGGGGGCTCGAACACTGAAGCTTTCTTT. It yields the protein CASSQLGGGSNTEAFF.

Only one count was recorded for this clone. V gene TRBV5-6 combines with J gene TRBJ2-4; D unclear. V was trimmed by 0 bases and J by 2 bases, leaving 9 bases between them. Germline CDR1 reads SGHDT; CDR2 reads YYEEEE. The CDR3 is 15 residues long. The CDR3 bases are TGTGCCAGCAGCTTGGCTAGAGTAACCAAAAACATTCAGTACTTC. It codes for CASSLARVTKNIQYF. The full variable domain, in which reference TRBV5-6 and TRBJ2-4 provide the parts outside the CDR3, is DAGVTQSPTHLIKTRGQQVTLRCSPKSGHDTVSWYQQALGQGPQFIFQYYEEEERQRGNFPDRFSGHQFPNYSSELNVNALLLGDSALYLCASSLARVTKNIQYFGAGTRLSVL.

The chain is built from TRBV5-1 and TRBJ2-5; 7 bases match TRBD1. Trimming at V came to 3 bases and at J to 4 bases, leaving 9 bases not matched to a gene. Germline V CDR1 and CDR2: SGHRS, YFSETQ. This CDR3 is built from 15 residues. The CDR3 sequence is CASSYSTGMIETQYF. In nucleotides, the CDR3 is TGCGCCAGCAGCTATTCGACAGGGATGATAGAGACCCAGTACTTC.

The chain carries TRBV7-9 and TRBJ2-5, with D possibly TRBD2 on 7 matching bases. CDR1 and CDR2 from the germline V gene are SEHNR and FQNEAQ (reference sequence). This CDR3 comprises 14 residues. V lost 1 base to trimming and J lost 6 bases, with 12 bases between them. CDR3 protein: CASSLVAGAKTQYF. CDR3 coding DNA: TGTGCCAGCAGCTTAGTGGCGGGGGCGAAGACCCAGTACTTC.

J is TRBJ1-1 and V is TRBV9; tentatively, D is TRBD1 (5 bases). V was trimmed by 0 bases and J by 1 base, leaving 7 bases between them. The length of the CDR3 is 14 residues. Germline CDR1 SGDLS, CDR2 YYNGEE. DNA of the CDR3: TGTGCCAGCAGCGTAGGGCAGGGGAACACTGAAGCTTTCTTT. This codes for CASSVGQGNTEAFF. The full variable domain, rest sourced from reference TRBV9 and TRBJ1-1, is DSGVTQTPKHLITATGQRVTLRCSPRSGDLSVYWYQQSLDQGLQFLIQYYNGEERAKGNILERFSAQQFPDLHSELNLSSLELGDSALYFCASSVGQGNTEAFFGQGTRLTVV.

This clone has a single count. J is TRBJ1-1 and V is TRBV28; D ambiguous. Trimming left V 7 bases short and J 7 bases short, with 16 bases between. The CDR3 length is 13 residues. Germline V gene data show CDR1 as MDHEN and CDR2 as SYDVKM. CDR3 amino acids: CASTQEVLVEAFF. The CDR3 coding sequence is TGTGCCAGCACCCAGGAGGTCTTAGTTGAAGCTTTCTTT.

V usage is TRBV21-1 and J usage is TRBJ2-1; the listed D gene, TRBD1, was not tested against the DNA. TRBV21-1 represents a pseudogene. CDR3 length: 17 amino acids. CDR3 in DNA: TGTGCCAGCAACTTTCAGCGGGACAGGAAGACCTACAATGAGCAGTTCTTC. Its translation is CASNFQRDRKTYNEQFF.

The chain is built from TRBV11-2 and TRBJ2-7, with 11 positions matching TRBD1. Germline assignment: CDR1 SGHAT and CDR2 FQNNGV. The length of the CDR3 is 15 residues. Trimming at V came to 5 bases and at J to 5 bases, leaving 8 bases not matched to a gene. The CDR3 DNA reads as TGTGCCAGCAGCCCGGGACAGGGGGTTAGCCACGAGCAGTACTTC. Translating it yields CASSPGQGVSHEQYF. The variable domain in full, completed from reference TRBV11-2 and TRBJ2-7, reads EAGVAQSPRYKIIEKRQSVAFWCNPISGHATLYWYQQILGQGPKLLIQFQNNGVVDDSQLPKDRFSAERLKGVDSTLKIQPAKLEDSAVYLCASSPGQGVSHEQYFGPGTRLTVT.

The CDR3 DNA reads as TGCAGCACACGAAGCGGGAGAGGTTACAATGAGCAGTTCTTC. It translates to CSTRSGRGYNEQFF. This sequence joins TRBV29-1 and TRBJ2-1, with 8 bases fitting TRBD2. Looked up from germline, CDR1 is SQVTM and CDR2 is ANQGSEA. The CDR3 has 14 residues. J lost 4 bases, V lost 8 bases, and 10 bases had no gene match.

The V and J genes are TRBV5-8 and TRBJ1-2, with 7 bases identical to TRBD1. The V segment lost 4 bases and the J segment 1 base; nucleotides outside the gene matches: 10. The CDR3 contains 16 residues. CDR1 is SGHTS and CDR2 is YDEGEE in the germline V gene. Here the CDR3 DNA reads TGTGCCAGCAGCCGACCAGGGGGGAACTTTAACTATGGCTACACCTTC. Encoded protein: CASSRPGGNFNYGYTF. The full variable domain, in which reference TRBV5-8 and TRBJ1-2 provide the parts outside the CDR3, is EAGVTQSPTHLIKTRGQQATLRCSPISGHTSVYWYQQALGLGLQFLLWYDEGEERNRGNFPPRFSGRQFPNYSSELNVNALELEDSALYLCASSRPGGNFNYGYTFGSGTRLTVV.

The chain uses TRBV11-2 and TRBJ2-7; D is possibly TRBD2 (6 bases). Germline CDR1 is SGHAT and CDR2 is FQNNGV. V was pared by 5 bases and J by 7 bases, with 12 bases between. This CDR3 has 12 amino acids. In DNA form, the CDR3 reads TGTGCCAGCAGCCTGGGCCGGGAGGAGCAGTACTTC. Residues: CASSLGREEQYF. The full variable domain, completed using reference TRBV11-2 and TRBJ2-7, is EAGVAQSPRYKIIEKRQSVAFWCNPISGHATLYWYQQILGQGPKLLIQFQNNGVVDDSQLPKDRFSAERLKGVDSTLKIQPAKLEDSAVYLCASSLGREEQYFGPGTRLTVT.

This clone was found a few times. The J gene is TRBJ2-7, the V gene TRBV6-2 or TRBV6-3; the match to TRBD2 covers 8 bases. Trimming took 1 base from V and 2 from J; bases not matched to a gene: 4. The germline V gene encodes CDR1 MNHEY and CDR2 SVGEGT. This CDR3 is built from 15 residues. CDR3 in DNA: TGTGCCAGCAGTTACTTGACTAGCGTCCCCTACGAGCAGTACTTC. Protein product: CASSYLTSVPYEQYF.

The genes are TRBV2 and TRBJ2-3, with 8 bases identical to TRBD2. Unmatched junction bases numbered 7, after V lost 5 bases and J lost 0 bases. Per germline, CDR1 SNHLY and CDR2 FYNNEI. The CDR3 runs 16 residues. The CDR3 region is CASSPRAGASTDTQYF. In DNA form, the CDR3 reads TGTGCCAGCAGTCCTAGAGCGGGAGCTAGCACAGATACGCAGTATTTT.

The chain is built from TRBV4-3 and TRBJ1-1, with a tentative D call TRBD1 (5 bases). The germline V gene has CDR1 LGHNA and CDR2 YSLEER. The CDR3 runs 16 residues. V lost 0 bases, J lost 0 bases, and 11 bases lay in between. CDR3 sequence: CASSQEWAGMNTEAFF. CDR3 nucleotides: TGCGCCAGCAGCCAAGAATGGGCAGGGATGAACACTGAAGCTTTCTTT.

V is TRBV10-3 and J is TRBJ2-7; 11 bases line up with TRBD2. Losses at the gene ends were 6 bases for V and 1 base for J; bases not matched to a gene: 2. This CDR3 has 14 residues. CDR1 and CDR2 from the germline V gene are ENHRY and SYGVKD. In DNA form, the CDR3 reads TGTGCCATCAGCCTAGCGGGAGGTTCCTACGAGCAGTACTTC. This translates into CAISLAGGSYEQYF.

The CDR3 here is CATSDLRQGASGETQYF. As DNA, the CDR3 is TGTGCCACCAGTGATTTGCGTCAGGGGGCGTCCGGAGAGACCCAGTACTTC. The chain employs TRBV24-1 and TRBJ2-5, with 8 bases aligning to TRBD1. The germline gives CDR1 KGHDR, CDR2 SFDVKD. The junction had 9 bases not matched to a gene; V was cut back by 0 bases and J by 4 bases. The CDR3 spans 17 residues.

This chain connects TRBV7-4 to TRBJ2-5; 13 bases are shared with TRBD2. Germline V gene lookup returns CDR1 SGHVT and CDR2 SQSDAQ. Unmatched junction bases numbered 12, after V lost 1 base and J lost 1 base. The CDR3 runs 20 residues. The CDR3, as DNA: TGTGCCAGCAGCTTAGGGGGCTTGGGACTAGCGGGAACTTGCCAAGAGACCCAGTACTTC. Residues: CASSLGGLGLAGTCQETQYF.

This chain connects TRBV7-2 to TRBJ2-7; 7 positions match TRBD1. CDR3 size: 19 residues. Germline values: CDR1 SGHTA, CDR2 FQGNSA. V shed 5 bases and J 2 bases; nucleotides not matched to a gene: 21. CDR3 sequence reads: CASSTPRDSAPHSPYEQYF. The CDR3 nucleotides read TGTGCCAGCAGCACCCCCCGGGACAGCGCACCCCACAGCCCCTACGAGCAGTACTTC. Filled out from reference TRBV7-2 and TRBJ2-7, the complete variable domain reads GAGVSQSPSNKVTEKGKDVELRCDPISGHTALYWYRQSLGQGLEFLIYFQGNSAPDKSGLPSDRFSAERTGGSVSTLTIQRTQQEDSAVYLCASSTPRDSAPHSPYEQYFGPGTRLTVT.

The chain combines TRBV6-2 or TRBV6-3 with TRBJ1-2, with TRBD1 identical over 11 bases. Germline values: CDR1 MNHEY, CDR2 SVGEGT. The CDR3 covers 14 residues. J lost 14 bases, V lost 4 bases, and 12 bases had no gene match. The CDR3 region is CASSWTGGYTGGTF. CDR3 in DNA: TGTGCCAGCAGTTGGACAGGGGGCTATACGGGAGGGACCTTC.

V gene TRBV7-2 combines with J gene TRBJ2-3; 12 positions agree with TRBD1. This CDR3 spans 15 amino acids. Per the germline V gene, CDR1 is SGHTA and CDR2 is FQGNSA. V was clipped by 4 bases and J by 6 bases; unmatched bases: 5. CDR3 coding DNA: TGTGCCAGCAGCTCTACGGGACAGGGGGCGGATACGCAGTATTTT. Protein sequence: CASSSTGQGADTQYF.

This clone was recorded only once. The chain is built from TRBV5-4 and TRBJ2-1, with 12 bases lining up with TRBD2. Trimming took 0 bases from V and 3 from J; bases not matched to a gene: 1. Germline CDR1 is SGHNT and CDR2 is YYREEE (reference sequence). The length of the CDR3 is 16 residues. CDR3 region: CASSLGGLAGYNEQFF. The CDR3 DNA reads TGTGCCAGCAGCTTGGGGGGACTAGCGGGCTACAATGAGCAGTTCTTC.